The rows below give T cell receptor beta chains drawn from one sample of a study of CD8 T cells in ankylosing spondylitis. TCRdb independently ran MiXCR on the 5' RACE reads; one entry per CDR3 protein. The sample holds some 130,000 distinct CDR3 sequences; 9.3% are singletons and the top ten take about 3.3%. The sample consisted of blood, either unsorted or a sorted T cell fraction (not recorded which). These TCRs come from a male donor with ankylosing spondylitis or in good health (not recorded which). Both conserved end residues are part of each CDR3. D genes are given only for firm matches. Not all rows give a size; the values are once, few, many and, for expanded clones, a class.

V	J	D	size	CDR3	DNA
TRBV29-1	TRBJ1-5	NA	many	CSAGQPLGPQHF	TGCAGCGCCGGACAGCCGTTAGGGCCCCAGCATTTT
TRBV7-6	TRBJ2-7	NA	NA	CASSLWGAYEQYF	TGTGCCAGCAGCTTATGGGGGGCCTACGAGCAGTACTTC
TRBV4-3	TRBJ1-2	TRBD1	NA	CASSQLSGDRGGYTF	TGCGCCAGCAGCCAATTATCAGGGGACAGGGGTGGCTACACCTTC
TRBV10-3	TRBJ2-2	NA	NA	CAIRPGRGYTGELFF	TGTGCCATCAGACCCGGTAGGGGTTACACCGGGGAGCTGTTTTTT
TRBV14	TRBJ2-7	TRBD1	NA	CASSQPFQGVHEQYF	TGTGCCAGCAGCCAACCGTTCCAGGGGGTCCACGAGCAGTACTTC
TRBV20-1	TRBJ2-1	TRBD1	few	CSAREPGGHRVNEQFF	TGCAGTGCTAGAGAACCAGGGGGTCATAGGGTTAATGAGCAGTTCTTC
TRBV12-3/TRBV12-4	TRBJ2-1	TRBD1	many	CASSPTGAEYNEQFF	TGTGCCAGCAGCCCCACAGGGGCGGAGTACAATGAGCAGTTCTTC
TRBV27	TRBJ2-5	TRBD1	few	CASSPLGQGDFQETQYF	TGTGCCAGCAGTCCACTCGGACAGGGGGACTTTCAAGAGACCCAGTACTTC
TRBV7-2	TRBJ2-1	TRBD1	many	CASSFTGVAYNEQFF	TGTGCCAGCAGCTTTACAGGGGTCGCGTACAATGAGCAGTTCTTC
TRBV7-2	TRBJ1-1	TRBD1	many	CASSRQGAVRPTEAFF	TGTGCCAGCAGTCGACAGGGGGCTGTACGGCCAACTGAAGCTTTCTTT
TRBV11-2	TRBJ2-1	TRBD2	NA	CASSRGTSGYSYNEQFF	TGTGCCAGCAGCCGAGGGACTAGCGGCTACTCCTACAATGAGCAGTTCTTC
TRBV28	TRBJ2-1	NA	NA	CASSLARLGNEQFF	TGTGCCAGCAGTCTTGCTCGCCTGGGGAATGAGCAGTTCTTC
TRBV20-1	TRBJ2-7	TRBD2	NA	CSARDPGTSVSYEQYF	TGCAGTGCTAGAGATCCTGGGACTAGCGTTTCCTACGAGCAGTACTTC
TRBV6-5	TRBJ2-7	TRBD1	many	CASSHPPGQHYEQYF	TGTGCCAGCAGTCACCCTCCGGGACAGCACTACGAGCAGTACTTC
TRBV20-1	TRBJ2-1	TRBD2	few	CSAGLAGNEQFF	TGCAGTGCTGGACTAGCGGGCAATGAGCAGTTCTTC
TRBV5-1	TRBJ2-3	NA	NA	CASSLVLAGNTDTQYF	TGCGCCAGCAGCTTGGTCCTAGCCGGAAACACAGATACGCAGTATTTT
TRBV29-1	TRBJ2-1	NA	many	CSVELGVYGEQFF	TGCAGCGTTGAACTAGGGGTTTACGGTGAGCAGTTCTTC
TRBV6-5	TRBJ1-3	NA	NA	CASSYTGLQDPGNTIYF	TGTGCCAGCAGTTACACCGGACTCCAGGACCCTGGAAACACCATATATTTT
TRBV7-2	TRBJ2-1	TRBD2	many	CASSVGGGHYNEQFF	TGTGCCAGCAGCGTGGGCGGGGGGCACTACAATGAGCAGTTCTTC
TRBV20-1	TRBJ2-7	TRBD2	NA	CSARGGRGYEQYF	TGCAGTGCTAGAGGCGGGCGGGGGTACGAGCAGTACTTC
TRBV29-1	TRBJ1-2	NA	many	CSTERYPNYGYTF	TGCAGCACCGAACGTTACCCCAACTATGGCTACACCTTC
TRBV7-8	TRBJ1-4	NA	many	CASSRLNSEKLFF	TGTGCCAGCAGCCGCCTCAATTCCGAAAAACTGTTTTTT
TRBV20-1	TRBJ2-7	TRBD1	many	CSAQHRQGRYEQYF	TGCAGTGCTCAACACCGACAGGGCCGCTACGAGCAGTACTTC
TRBV18	TRBJ2-3	NA	many	CASSPPSRGDTDTQYF	TGTGCCAGCTCACCACCATCCAGGGGAGACACAGATACGCAGTATTTT
TRBV5-1	TRBJ2-2	NA	few	CASSLDTGATGELFF	TGCGCCAGCAGCTTGGATACGGGAGCTACCGGGGAGCTGTTTTTT
TRBV25-1	TRBJ2-5	TRBD1	many	CASSDPDRVRETQYF	TGTGCCAGCAGTGATCCCGACAGGGTTCGAGAGACCCAGTACTTC
TRBV5-5	TRBJ2-1	TRBD1	many	CASNLRDRGNNEQFF	TGTGCCAGCAACCTCCGGGACAGGGGAAACAATGAGCAGTTCTTC
TRBV20-1	TRBJ2-6	TRBD1	few	CSATRQGTAGANVLTF	TGCAGTGCTACACGTCAAGGGACAGCTGGGGCCAACGTCCTGACTTTC
TRBV27	TRBJ2-3	TRBD2	NA	CASRPAGDWGTDTQYF	TGTGCCAGCAGACCAGCGGGAGATTGGGGCACAGATACGCAGTATTTT
TRBV28	TRBJ2-3	TRBD2	NA	CASSSPRDYHTDTQYF	TGTGCCAGCAGCTCACCTCGGGACTACCACACAGATACGCAGTATTTT
TRBV4-3	TRBJ2-3	NA	many	CASRPGGSTDTQYF	TGCGCCAGCAGGCCCGGTGGTAGCACAGATACGCAGTATTTT
TRBV10-3	TRBJ2-1	TRBD2	many	CAISESGGRDEQFF	TGTGCCATCAGTGAGTCTGGTGGGAGGGATGAGCAGTTCTTC
TRBV20-1	TRBJ1-5	NA	few	CSATDRRNSNQPQHF	TGCAGTGCAACCGACAGAAGAAATAGCAATCAGCCCCAGCATTTT
TRBV20-1	TRBJ2-6	NA	many	CSASDRSSGANVLTF	TGCAGTGCTAGCGACAGATCTTCTGGGGCCAACGTCCTGACTTTC
TRBV27	TRBJ1-6	NA	many	CASSRLQGPGKTPLHF	TGTGCCAGCAGTAGATTACAGGGTCCTGGGAAAACACCCCTCCACTTT
TRBV7-2	TRBJ2-7	NA	many	CASSQVGQTYEQYF	TGTGCCAGCAGCCAGGTCGGACAGACCTACGAGCAGTACTTC
TRBV29-1	TRBJ2-3	NA	many	CSVEHPTDTQYF	TGCAGCGTTGAACACCCCACAGATACGCAGTATTTT
TRBV20-1	TRBJ2-5	NA	few	CSARIFGSETQYF	TGCAGTGCTAGAATTTTCGGGAGTGAGACCCAGTACTTC
TRBV5-1	TRBJ2-3	NA	many	CASSLASFAGTDTQYF	TGCGCCAGCAGCTTGGCTTCGTTCGCTGGCACAGATACGCAGTATTTT
TRBV7-8	TRBJ2-5	NA	NA	CASSEPGSQETQYF	TGTGCCAGCAGCGAACCAGGGTCTCAAGAGACCCAGTACTTC
TRBV7-8	TRBJ1-6	TRBD1	few	CASSLAGGQSNSPLHF	TGTGCCAGCAGCTTAGCGGGGGGACAGAGCAATTCACCCCTCCACTTT
TRBV12-3/TRBV12-4	TRBJ1-1	NA	few	CASRPGRGNTEAFF	TGTGCCAGCAGACCCGGGAGGGGGAACACTGAAGCTTTCTTT
TRBV20-1	TRBJ2-7	TRBD2	few	CSASSGRAPYEQYF	TGCAGTGCATCTAGCGGGAGGGCCCCCTACGAGCAGTACTTC
TRBV7-6	TRBJ2-1	NA	few	CASSSTGTQQFF	TGTGCCAGCAGCTCAACAGGGACACAGCAGTTCTTC
TRBV7-2	TRBJ2-7	TRBD2	many	CASTWTSGSYEQYF	TGTGCCAGCACCTGGACTAGCGGGAGTTACGAGCAGTACTTC
TRBV20-1	TRBJ2-3	TRBD2	many	CSARTSGTDTQYF	TGCAGTGCAAGGACTAGCGGCACAGATACGCAGTATTTT
TRBV28	TRBJ2-5	NA	many	CASSWGGAVQETQYF	TGTGCCAGCAGTTGGGGCGGGGCGGTTCAAGAGACCCAGTACTTC
TRBV2	TRBJ1-4	NA	NA	CASSVLVNEKLFF	TGTGCCAGCAGTGTCCTCGTTAATGAAAAACTGTTTTTT
TRBV5-1	TRBJ2-1	NA	many	CASSLVASSYNEQFF	TGCGCCAGCAGCTTGGTCGCTTCTTCCTACAATGAGCAGTTCTTC
TRBV7-9	TRBJ2-3	TRBD1	many	CASSEGQGPDTQYF	TGTGCCAGCAGCGAAGGACAGGGGCCAGATACGCAGTATTTT
TRBV20-1	TRBJ2-1	NA	many	CSASMLVAYNEQFF	TGCAGTGCTAGTATGCTAGTCGCCTACAATGAGCAGTTCTTC
TRBV9	TRBJ2-7	TRBD2	many	CASSARTSGRYEQYF	TGTGCCAGCAGCGCGAGGACTAGCGGGAGGTACGAGCAGTACTTC
TRBV20-1	TRBJ2-1	TRBD2	many	CSAENSGRAIYNEQFF	TGCAGTGCCGAGAATAGCGGGAGGGCTATCTACAATGAGCAGTTCTTC
TRBV18	TRBJ2-3	NA	NA	CASSGGSDTQYF	TGTGCCAGCTCAGGGGGATCGGATACGCAGTATTTT
TRBV29-1	TRBJ2-1	TRBD2	few	CSVKTSGNNEQFF	TGCAGCGTTAAGACTAGCGGAAACAATGAGCAGTTCTTC